These 11 T cell receptor beta chains came from one sample sequenced in a study of blood T cell repertoires in COVID-19. The method was immunoSEQ multiplex PCR; TCRdb's version includes in-frame clones alone and lacks a portion of them. The table includes 290,000 or so clones, around 90% detected once. The sample comprised peripheral blood. All receptors come from a man younger than 30 with active or convalescent COVID-19.

The chain joins TRBV2 to TRBJ1-5; 7 bases are shared with TRBD1. Germline V gene data show CDR1 as SNHLY and CDR2 as FYNNEI. The CDR3 has 13 amino acids. Germline trimming cut 8 bases from V and 5 bases from J; bases unmatched to any gene: 6. The CDR3 protein is CASSGTGDQPQHF. For the CDR3, the DNA is TGTGCCAGCTCCGGAACAGGGGATCAGCCCCAGCATTTT.

The rearrangement links TRBV9 to TRBJ1-1; TRBD1 is a possible D gene (6 bases). This CDR3 comprises 13 residues. Germline values: CDR1 SGDLS, CDR2 YYNGEE. Trimming removed 3 bases from V and 7 bases from J, with 13 bases in between. The DNA for the CDR3 is TGTGCCAGCAGCGGTACAGGGAGGGGTGAAGCTTTCTTT. Protein product: CASSGTGRGEAFF. The full variable domain, its missing parts supplied by reference TRBV9 and TRBJ1-1, is DSGVTQTPKHLITATGQRVTLRCSPRSGDLSVYWYQQSLDQGLQFLIQYYNGEERAKGNILERFSAQQFPDLHSELNLSSLELGDSALYFCASSGTGRGEAFFGQGTRLTVV.

The chain uses TRBV9 and TRBJ1-1; D gene ambiguous. This CDR3 has 13 amino acids. V dropped 2 bases and J dropped 6 bases, with 11 bases sitting between them. The germline V gene has CDR1 SGDLS and CDR2 YYNGEE. CDR3 in amino acids: CASSVEHFSEAFF. DNA for the CDR3: TGTGCCAGCAGCGTTGAACATTTCTCTGAAGCTTTCTTT.

This clone was detected once. The chain couples TRBV9 to TRBJ2-1, with 10 bases identical to TRBD2. The CDR3 is 15 amino acids. The trim removed 4 bases at V and 4 bases at J, leaving 5 bases unmatched. Per germline, CDR1 SGDLS and CDR2 YYNGEE. The CDR3 region has the DNA TGTGCCAGCAGCTCCGGGACTAGCGTGTACAATGAGCAGTTCTTC. Encoded protein: CASSSGTSVYNEQFF.

The chain has TRBV7-3 and TRBJ2-1; D might be TRBD2 (5 bases). This CDR3 contains 16 residues. Germline CDR1 is SGHTA and CDR2 is FQGTGA. V was clipped by 1 base and J by 6 bases, with 16 bases between them. Here the CDR3 DNA reads TGTGCCAGCAGCTTAATTTTTACTAGTAACGGCAATGAGCAGTTCTTC. This sequence encodes CASSLIFTSNGNEQFF.

The CDR3 region has the DNA TGTGCCAGCAGCTTCTCGGGAGCCACTGAAGCTTTCTTT. Protein: CASSFSGATEAFF. The rearrangement links TRBV5-8 to TRBJ1-1; D call uncertain. V was cut by 2 bases and J by 4 bases, with 9 bases left in between. CDR1 and CDR2 (germline): SGHTS, YDEGEE. The CDR3 spans 13 residues.

This chain connects TRBV11-2 to TRBJ2-1; a weak D match, TRBD2 (5 bases). This CDR3 spans 12 amino acids. Deletions cut 2 bases from V and 10 bases from J, with 9 bases between. Germline V lookup: CDR1 SGHAT, CDR2 FQNNGV. This CDR3 is CASSLNQREQFF. In DNA form, the CDR3 reads TGTGCCAGCAGCTTAAACCAGCGGGAGCAGTTCTTC.

The J gene is TRBJ1-1, the V gene TRBV5-6, with 7 bases aligning to TRBD1. This CDR3 comprises 13 residues. Trimming took 3 bases from V and 5 from J; bases not matched to a gene: 4. The germline V gene has CDR1 SGHDT and CDR2 YYEEEE. The CDR3 loop is CASSSTGMTEAFF. The CDR3, as DNA: TGTGCCAGCAGCTCGACAGGGATGACTGAAGCTTTCTTT.

The rearrangement uses TRBV6-4 and TRBJ2-7; TRBD2 aligns across 7 bases. In germline, CDR1 is MRHNA, CDR2 SNTAGT. V shed 3 bases, J shed 0 bases, and the junction held 8 bases outside the gene matches. There are 16 residues in the CDR3. CDR3: CASSEAGRSNSYEQYF. For the CDR3, the DNA is TGTGCCAGCAGTGAAGCGGGACGCTCAAACTCCTACGAGCAGTACTTC.

The rearrangement uses TRBV5-4 and TRBJ1-6; 10 nucleotides align to TRBD1. V lost 2 bases, J lost 6 bases, and 2 bases stayed unmatched. Per germline, CDR1 SGHNT and CDR2 YYREEE (reference sequence). CDR3 size: 15 residues. Written as DNA, the CDR3 is TGTGCCAGCAGCTTCCGACAGGGGGCTAATTCACCCCTCCACTTT. Translation gives CASSFRQGANSPLHF.

The rearrangement links TRBV24-1 to TRBJ2-2; 10 bases agree with TRBD2. The CDR3 totals 16 residues. Germline CDR1 KGHDR, CDR2 SFDVKD. V gave up 6 bases and J gave up 4 bases; unmatched junction bases: 7. CDR3 DNA: TGTGCCACCAGTAAAAGCGGGGGGGCCGGCACCGGGGAGCTGTTTTTT. Translating it yields CATSKSGGAGTGELFF.